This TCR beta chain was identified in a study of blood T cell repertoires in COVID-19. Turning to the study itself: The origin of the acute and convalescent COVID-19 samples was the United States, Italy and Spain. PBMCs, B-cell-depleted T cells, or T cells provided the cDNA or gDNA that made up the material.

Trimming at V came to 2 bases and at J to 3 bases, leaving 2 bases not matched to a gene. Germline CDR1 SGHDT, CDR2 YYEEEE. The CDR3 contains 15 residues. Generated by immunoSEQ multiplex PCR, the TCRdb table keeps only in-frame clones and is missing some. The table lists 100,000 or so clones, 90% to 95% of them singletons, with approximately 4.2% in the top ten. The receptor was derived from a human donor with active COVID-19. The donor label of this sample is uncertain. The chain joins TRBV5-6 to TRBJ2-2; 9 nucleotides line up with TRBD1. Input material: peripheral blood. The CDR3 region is CASSFRDRDTGELFF. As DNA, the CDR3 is TGTGCCAGCAGCTTTCGGGACAGGGACACCGGGGAGCTGTTTTTT.